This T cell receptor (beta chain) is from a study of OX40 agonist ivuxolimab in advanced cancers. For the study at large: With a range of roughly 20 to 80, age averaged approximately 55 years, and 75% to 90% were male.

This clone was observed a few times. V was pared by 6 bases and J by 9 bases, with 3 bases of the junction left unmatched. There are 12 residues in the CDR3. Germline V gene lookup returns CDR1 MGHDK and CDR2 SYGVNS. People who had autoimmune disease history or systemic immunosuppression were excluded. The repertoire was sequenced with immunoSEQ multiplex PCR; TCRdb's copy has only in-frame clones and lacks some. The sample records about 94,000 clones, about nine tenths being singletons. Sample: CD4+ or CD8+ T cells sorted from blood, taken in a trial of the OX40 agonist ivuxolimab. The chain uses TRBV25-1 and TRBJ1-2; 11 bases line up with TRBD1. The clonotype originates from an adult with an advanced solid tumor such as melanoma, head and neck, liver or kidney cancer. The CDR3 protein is CASSRDRGSYTF. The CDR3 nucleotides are TGTGCCAGCAGCAGGGACAGGGGGAGCTACACCTTC.